The 32 T cell receptor beta chains given below trace back to one sample, sequenced in a study of chemoradiotherapy in HPV16-positive cancers. The assay was immunoSEQ multiplex PCR, and TCRdb's table has in-frame clones only and misses some. The sample records fewer than 18,000 clones, over 70% being singletons. Sampling was done from a patient who underwent chemoradiotherapy. The origin of the receptors is a human donor with HPV-associated anogenital cancer.

V gene TRBV5-1 combines with J gene TRBJ2-1, with D perhaps matching TRBD1 (6 bases). Trimming took 2 bases from V and 5 from J, leaving 14 bases between them. This CDR3 has 15 residues. Germline CDR1 and CDR2: SGHRS and YFSETQ. The CDR3 bases are TGCGCCAGCAGCTTTACCGACAGGTCCAACAATGAGCAGTTCTTC. It yields the protein CASSFTDRSNNEQFF. The full variable domain, rest sourced from reference TRBV5-1 and TRBJ2-1, is KAGVTQTPRYLIKTRGQQVTLSCSPISGHRSVSWYQQTPGQGLQFLFEYFSETQRNKGNFPGRFSGRQFSNSRSEMNVSTLELGDSALYLCASSFTDRSNNEQFFGPGTRLTVL.

J is TRBJ2-3 and V is TRBV9, with D hard to call. Germline loops: CDR1 SGDLS, CDR2 YYNGEE. With 0 bases removed from V and 2 bases from J, the gap between germline ends came to 7 bases. The CDR3 totals 14 residues. The CDR3 loop is CASSVASLTDTQYF. The CDR3 DNA sequence: TGTGCCAGCAGCGTAGCCTCTCTCACAGATACGCAGTATTTT.

The CDR3 loop reads CASTEGNVDEQYF. The DNA for the CDR3 is TGTGCCAGCACAGAGGGGAACGTCGACGAGCAGTACTTC. The V call is TRBV2, the J call TRBJ2-7; D tentatively fits TRBD1 or TRBD2 (5 bases each). Germline V gene lookup returns CDR1 SNHLY and CDR2 FYNNEI. This CDR3 spans 13 amino acids. V was cut by 7 bases and J by 5 bases, with 15 bases left in between.

This clone was seen only once. The CDR3 here is CASSWAVRNTGELFF. The DNA for the CDR3 is TGTGCCAGCAGTTGGGCGGTCCGGAACACCGGGGAGCTGTTTTTT. The chain uses TRBV2 and TRBJ2-2; D is unclear. The CDR3 has 15 amino acids. Germline V gene lookup returns CDR1 SNHLY and CDR2 FYNNEI. Trimming took off 5 bases at V and 1 base at J, with 11 bases between the two ends.

The chain recombines TRBV5-1 with TRBJ1-6; tentative D call: TRBD1 (6 bases). The CDR3 contains 14 residues. Trimming pared 4 bases from V and 7 bases from J, leaving 12 bases between. In germline, CDR1 is SGHRS, CDR2 YFSETQ. The CDR3 nucleotides read TGCGCCAGCAGCAGGGGGACAACGAATTCACCCCTCCACTTT. This sequence encodes CASSRGTTNSPLHF. The full variable domain, rest sourced from reference TRBV5-1 and TRBJ1-6, is KAGVTQTPRYLIKTRGQQVTLSCSPISGHRSVSWYQQTPGQGLQFLFEYFSETQRNKGNFPGRFSGRQFSNSRSEMNVSTLELGDSALYLCASSRGTTNSPLHFGNGTRLTVT.

The CDR3 loop reads CAWKINTGELFF. The CDR3 bases are TGTGCCTGGAAGATCAACACCGGGGAGCTGTTTTTT. The chain uses TRBV30 and TRBJ2-2; D call uncertain. V dropped 4 bases and J dropped 2 bases, with 5 bases sitting between them. This CDR3 has 12 residues. CDR1 GTSNPN and CDR2 SVGIG come from the germline V gene (reference sequence). Based on the CDR3 plus reference TRBV30 and TRBJ2-2, the full variable domain is SQTIHQWPATLVQPVGSPLSLECTVEGTSNPNLYWYRQAAGRGLQLLFYSVGIGQISSEVPQNLSASRPQDRQFILSSKKLLLSDSGFYLCAWKINTGELFFGEGSRLTVL.

J is TRBJ2-2 and V is TRBV9, with D possibly being TRBD2 (6 bases). CDR3 length: 16 residues. The V and J ends lost 4 bases and 3 bases respectively, with 16 bases between them. In germline, CDR1 is SGDLS, CDR2 YYNGEE. CDR3 amino acids: CASSPGPGGDTGELFF. The DNA of the CDR3 is TGTGCCAGCAGCCCAGGACCCGGGGGTGACACCGGGGAGCTGTTTTTT.

The rearrangement links TRBV4-1 to TRBJ2-5; no definite D call. Germline V gene data show CDR1 as MGHRA and CDR2 as YSYEKL. This CDR3 region has 14 residues. The V gene lost 0 bases and the J gene lost 7 bases, with 12 bases spanning the gap. The CDR3 region has the DNA TGCGCCAGCAGCCAAGACCCCGATCACTTGACCCAGTACTTC. Translation: CASSQDPDHLTQYF.

This clone was picked up one time. The chain carries TRBV20-1 and TRBJ1-1; D gene ambiguous. Germline V CDR1 and CDR2: DFQATT, SNEGSKA (reference sequence). V lost 5 bases, J lost 6 bases, and 10 bases lay in between. The CDR3 has 11 amino acids. The CDR3 loop is CSAWTGSEAFF. CDR3 bases: TGCAGTGCTTGGACGGGATCTGAAGCTTTCTTT.

This chain joins TRBV19 and TRBJ1-2; D gene unclear. V lost 3 bases and J lost 0, with 11 bases in between. This CDR3 comprises 15 residues. Germline V gives CDR1 LNHDA, CDR2 SQIVND (reference sequence). The CDR3 DNA reads as TGTGCCAGTAGTATCCTTTTGACCACTAACTATGGCTACACCTTC. This translates into CASSILLTTNYGYTF.

The chain links TRBV7-2 to TRBJ1-1; no definite D call. This CDR3 has 14 residues. The germline V and J ends were trimmed by 3 bases and 2 bases, with 10 bases remaining between them. The germline V gene has CDR1 SGHTA and CDR2 FQGNSA. The CDR3 is CASSLRHSNTEAFF. CDR3 nucleotide sequence: TGTGCCAGCAGCTTGAGACATTCTAACACTGAAGCTTTCTTT.

The chain combines TRBV28 with TRBJ1-6, with TRBD1 matching 7 bases. Germline V lookup: CDR1 MDHEN, CDR2 SYDVKM. The ends lost 5 bases at V and 8 bases at J; junction bases unmatched: 6. The CDR3 spans 14 residues. The CDR3 bases are TGTGCCAGCAGTCCCCGACAGGGTGATTCACCCCTCCACTTT. Translated, it gives CASSPRQGDSPLHF. The whole variable domain, remainder taken from reference TRBV28 and TRBJ1-6, is DVKVTQSSRYLVKRTGEKVFLECVQDMDHENMFWYRQDPGLGLRLIYFSYDVKMKEKGDIPEGYSVSREKKERFSLILESASTNQTSMYLCASSPRQGDSPLHFGNGTRLTVT.

In this sample, this clone turned up a few times. V usage is TRBV5-1 and J usage is TRBJ1-2; 7 nucleotides match TRBD1. Germline CDR1 is SGHRS and CDR2 is YFSETQ. V shed 0 bases, J shed 5 bases, and the junction held 4 bases outside the gene matches. The CDR3 runs 14 residues. CDR3 sequence (DNA): TGCGCCAGCAGCTTGGGGGACAGACTATATGGCTACACCTTC. This gives the protein CASSLGDRLYGYTF.

In its sample, this clone was seen once. The chain carries TRBV9 and TRBJ2-5; a weak D match, TRBD2 (6 bases). Germline CDR1 SGDLS, CDR2 YYNGEE. This CDR3 region has 14 residues. Trimming took off 0 bases at V and 5 bases at J, with 11 bases between the two ends. CDR3 sequence: CASSVGGDWETQYF. DNA of the CDR3: TGTGCCAGCAGCGTAGGGGGGGACTGGGAGACCCAGTACTTC.

V and J are TRBV5-1 and TRBJ1-3; D is uncertain. The CDR3 length is 15 residues. Trimming left V 3 bases short and J 2 bases short, with 12 bases between. In germline, CDR1 is SGHRS, CDR2 YFSETQ. CDR3 nucleotide sequence: TGCGCCAGCAGCTCGTCGGAGACGGCTGGAAACACCATATATTTT. Amino acid sequence: CASSSSETAGNTIYF. Filled out from reference TRBV5-1 and TRBJ1-3, the complete variable domain reads KAGVTQTPRYLIKTRGQQVTLSCSPISGHRSVSWYQQTPGQGLQFLFEYFSETQRNKGNFPGRFSGRQFSNSRSEMNVSTLELGDSALYLCASSSSETAGNTIYFGEGSWLTVV.

The CDR3 here is CASTRGVGETQYF. CDR3 DNA sequence: TGTGCCAGCACCAGGGGGGTAGGGGAGACCCAGTACTTC. The V and J genes are TRBV28 and TRBJ2-5, with D possibly being TRBD1 (7 bases). V lost 7 bases to trimming and J lost 5 bases, with 14 bases between them. This CDR3 contains 13 residues. Germline assignment: CDR1 MDHEN and CDR2 SYDVKM.

The chain combines TRBV7-9 with TRBJ2-7; 7 bases align to TRBD1. The J segment lost 2 bases and the V segment lost 4 bases, leaving 5 bases of the junction unmatched. This CDR3 has 14 amino acids. The V gene's germline CDR1 is SEHNR and CDR2 FQNEAQ (reference sequence). The CDR3 DNA follows: TGTGCCAGCAGCTCTCCGGGACAGCCCTACGAGCAGTACTTC. This codes for CASSSPGQPYEQYF.

The chain joins TRBV5-1 to TRBJ2-7, with D perhaps assigned TRBD1 or TRBD2 (5 bases each). The CDR3 has 14 residues. V was clipped by 8 bases and J by 0 bases, with 15 bases between them. The germline gives CDR1 SGHRS, CDR2 YFSETQ. The CDR3, as DNA: TGCGCCAGTAACCGGGACGGAGGCTCCTACGAGCAGTACTTC. It codes for CASNRDGGSYEQYF.

CDR3: CASSPAPGPSNQPQHF. CDR3 in DNA: TGTGCCAGCAGCCCCGCTCCGGGTCCTAGCAATCAGCCCCAGCATTTT. The rearrangement uses TRBV7-8 and TRBJ1-5; D gene unclear. CDR3 length equals 16 residues. V dropped 5 bases and J dropped 0 bases, with 14 bases sitting between them. Per germline, CDR1 SGHVS and CDR2 FQNEAQ. Full variable domain (rest looked up from reference TRBV7-8 and TRBJ1-5): GAGVSQSPRYKVAKRGQDVALRCDPISGHVSLFWYQQALGQGPEFLTYFQNEAQLDKSGLPSDRFFAERPEGSVSTLKIQRTQQEDSAVYLCASSPAPGPSNQPQHFGDGTRLSIL.

This rearrangement joins TRBV7-6 to TRBJ2-1, with TRBD2 matching 12 bases. The germline gives CDR1 SGHVS, CDR2 FNYEAQ. V lost 1 base, J lost 4 bases, and 8 bases stayed unmatched. The CDR3 length is 18 residues. In nucleotides, the CDR3 is TGTGCCAGCAGCTTAGTTGGGCTAGCGGGGGGGTTATACAATGAGCAGTTCTTC. It specifies CASSLVGLAGGLYNEQFF.

The CDR3 here is CASSEDISYEQYF. The CDR3 DNA follows: TGCGCCAGCAGTGAGGACATTAGCTACGAGCAGTACTTC. The rearrangement uses TRBV4-1 and TRBJ2-7; D is possibly TRBD1 (5 bases). Germline CDR1 is MGHRA and CDR2 is YSYEKL. Between the trimmed V and J ends, which lost 6 bases and 3 bases, there was a span of 12 bases. The length of the CDR3 is 13 residues.

This clone was detected a few times. The chain recombines TRBV11-2 with TRBJ2-7; a weak D match, TRBD1 (5 bases). V gave up 1 base and J gave up 2 bases, with 9 bases separating them. The germline gives CDR1 SGHAT, CDR2 FQNNGV. This CDR3 comprises 14 residues. The CDR3 region is CASSLGTRAYEQYF. In DNA, the CDR3 is TGTGCCAGCAGCTTAGGCACCAGGGCCTACGAGCAGTACTTC.

The chain carries TRBV30 and TRBJ2-5; maybe TRBD2 (5 bases). TRBJ2-7 matches the DNA end more closely, so the J call is doubtful. Germline V gives CDR1 GTSNPN, CDR2 SVGIG (reference sequence). The CDR3 covers 13 residues. In DNA form, the CDR3 reads TGTGCCTGGAGTGGATTGGGGAGCTACGAGCAGTACTTC. This sequence encodes CAWSGLGSYEQYF.

This clone was counted once. V usage is TRBV14 and J usage is TRBJ2-7; D remains unclear. The CDR3 loop spans 11 amino acids. The germline CDR1 and CDR2 sequences are SGHDN and FVKESK. The ends were cut back, 6 bases at V and 10 bases at J, with 13 bases in the middle. CDR3 DNA: TGTGCCAGCAGTCCCGGCAGGTTACAGTACTTC. Translating it yields CASSPGRLQYF.

The rearrangement joins TRBV19 to TRBJ2-6; D is uncertain. The CDR3 has 14 amino acids. Trimming removed 5 bases at V and 0 bases at J, with 5 bases between. Per the germline V gene, CDR1 is LNHDA and CDR2 is SQIVND (reference sequence). The CDR3 protein is CASSPDSGANVLTF. CDR3 sequence (DNA): TGTGCCAGTAGTCCAGACTCTGGGGCCAACGTCCTGACTTTC.

V usage is TRBV11-1 and J usage is TRBJ2-5, with D hard to call. Trimming took off 3 bases at V and 5 bases at J, with 10 bases between the two ends. Germline V gene sequence: CDR1 SGHAT, CDR2 FQDESV (reference sequence). There are 13 residues in the CDR3. Here the CDR3 DNA reads TGTGCCAGCAGCTTCCTCCCCTGGGAGACCCAGTACTTC. Translated, it gives CASSFLPWETQYF.

The V and J genes are TRBV11-2 and TRBJ1-2; 10 positions match TRBD1. Trimming removed 4 bases from V and 7 bases from J; junction bases left unmatched: 3. The CDR3 contains 13 residues. CDR1 and CDR2 from the germline V gene are SGHAT and FQNNGV. This CDR3 reads CASSSDRGGGYTF. The CDR3 DNA follows: TGTGCCAGCAGCTCGGACAGGGGGGGTGGCTACACCTTC.

This chain joins TRBV5-8 and TRBJ2-7, with D maybe TRBD2 (6 bases). Trimming stripped 1 base from V and 5 bases from J, with 13 bases between. The CDR3 consists of 14 residues. Germline assignment: CDR1 SGHTS and CDR2 YDEGEE. CDR3 sequence: CASSLTYPGDEQYF. As DNA, the CDR3 is TGTGCCAGCAGCTTGACATATCCGGGGGACGAGCAGTACTTC.

The DNA for the CDR3 is TGTGCCAGCACTCGAGCCACAGGGGTACGAAACAATGAGCAGTTCTTC. Translation gives CASTRATGVRNNEQFF. The chain links TRBV28 to TRBJ2-1; 7 bases match TRBD1. Germline V gene data show CDR1 as MDHEN and CDR2 as SYDVKM. CDR3 length: 16 residues. The J segment lost 5 bases and the V segment lost 7 bases, leaving 14 bases of the junction unmatched. The whole variable domain, remainder taken from reference TRBV28 and TRBJ2-1, is DVKVTQSSRYLVKRTGEKVFLECVQDMDHENMFWYRQDPGLGLRLIYFSYDVKMKEKGDIPEGYSVSREKKERFSLILESASTNQTSMYLCASTRATGVRNNEQFFGPGTRLTVL.

The J gene is TRBJ2-7, the V gene TRBV5-1; 8 nucleotides align to TRBD2. CDR1 and CDR2 (germline): SGHRS, YFSETQ. The CDR3 consists of 12 residues. J lost 7 bases, V lost 4 bases, and 4 bases had no gene match. The CDR3 spells CASSTGGGEQYF. Here the CDR3 DNA reads TGCGCCAGCAGCACGGGGGGGGGAGAGCAGTACTTC.

V gene TRBV30 combines with J gene TRBJ2-7; 7 bases agree with TRBD2. Germline trimming cut 6 bases from V and 3 bases from J; bases unmatched to any gene: 5. CDR3 length: 12 amino acids. The germline V gene encodes CDR1 GTSNPN and CDR2 SVGIG (reference sequence). The CDR3, as DNA: TGTGCCTGCCGGGACTACAACTACGAGCAGTACTTC. Translated, it gives CACRDYNYEQYF.

The J gene is TRBJ1-1, the V gene TRBV7-8, with D perhaps TRBD1 (5 bases). CDR3 length: 18 amino acids. Trimming cost V 6 bases and J 4 bases, with 27 bases left between them. Germline V gene sequence: CDR1 SGHVS, CDR2 FQNEAQ. This CDR3 is CASRPEPIGGWRGTEAFF. Here the CDR3 DNA reads TGTGCCAGCAGACCAGAACCGATCGGGGGTTGGAGAGGCACTGAAGCTTTCTTT.